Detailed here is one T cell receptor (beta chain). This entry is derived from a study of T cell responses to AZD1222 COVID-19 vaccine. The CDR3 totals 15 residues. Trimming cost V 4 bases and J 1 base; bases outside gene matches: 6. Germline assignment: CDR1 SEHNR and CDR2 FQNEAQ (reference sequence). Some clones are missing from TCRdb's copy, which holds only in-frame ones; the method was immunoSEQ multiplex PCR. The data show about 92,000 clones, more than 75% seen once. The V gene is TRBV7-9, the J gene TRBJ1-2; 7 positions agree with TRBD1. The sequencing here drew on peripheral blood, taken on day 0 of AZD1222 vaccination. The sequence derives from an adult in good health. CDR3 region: CASSWGDSLNYGYTF. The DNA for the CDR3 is TGTGCCAGCAGCTGGGGGGACAGCCTTAACTATGGCTACACCTTC.